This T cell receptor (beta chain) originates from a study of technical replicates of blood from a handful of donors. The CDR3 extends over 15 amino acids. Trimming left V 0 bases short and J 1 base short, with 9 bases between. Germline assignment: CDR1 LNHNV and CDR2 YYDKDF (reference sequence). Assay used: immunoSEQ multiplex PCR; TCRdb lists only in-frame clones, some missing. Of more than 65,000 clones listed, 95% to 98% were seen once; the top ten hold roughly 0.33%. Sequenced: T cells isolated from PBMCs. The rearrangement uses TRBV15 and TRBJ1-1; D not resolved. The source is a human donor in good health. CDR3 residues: CATSREVLGNTEAFF. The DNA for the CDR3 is TGTGCCACCAGCAGAGAGGTGCTAGGGAACACTGAAGCTTTCTTT.